These T cell receptor beta chains were read from a single sample in a study of shared clonotypes between healthy human individuals. Measured with immunoSEQ multiplex PCR; TCRdb has only the in-frame clones, and not every one. The sample yields hundreds of thousands of clones, roughly 83% seen once. The specimen was PBMCs. The source is a woman aged 35 to 49 in good health. Some clones in this sample may be carry-over from other donors' samples. Both conserved end residues are part of each CDR3. The D gene is left open where the match is weak.

V	J	D	length	CDR3
TRBV20-1	TRBJ2-3	.	10	CSARVVTQYF
TRBV2	TRBJ1-4	.	14	CASSGRDLAEKLFF
TRBV28	TRBJ2-1	.	16	CASSLARGRGRDEQFF
TRBV7-9	TRBJ2-2	TRBD2	16	CASSLSGLGNTGELFF
TRBV5-1	TRBJ2-3	TRBD2	17	CASSHGTSGRGTDTQYF
TRBV7-6	TRBJ2-1	.	14	CASSISGSYNEQFF
TRBV6-6	TRBJ2-2	.	12	CASSGWAGELFF
TRBV6-6	TRBJ1-1	TRBD1	14	CASSRQGANTEAFF
TRBV21-1	TRBJ2-1	.	15	CASSKGDRANNEQFF
TRBV6-6	TRBJ2-7	.	16	CASSYNPQPGSYEQYF
TRBV7-9	TRBJ1-2	.	17	CASTRRPQGPENYGYTF
TRBV5-1	TRBJ2-7	TRBD2	14	CASSAGTTPYEQYF
TRBV5-1	TRBJ2-3	.	16	CASSLEGRANLDTQYF
TRBV9	TRBJ1-2	TRBD1	12	CASSARDRAYTF
TRBV28	TRBJ2-2	.	16	CASSLGPPGVTGELFF
TRBV28	TRBJ1-3	.	15	CASSFRGQAGNTIYF
TRBV19	TRBJ2-3	TRBD1	15	CASSEVGQYTDTQYF
TRBV28	TRBJ1-2	.	14	CAAARPRLNFGYTF
TRBV7-8	TRBJ2-5	TRBD1	14	CASSQNRGGETQYF
TRBV29-1	TRBJ2-2	TRBD2	15	CSVEETSGSGGELFF
TRBV5-6	TRBJ1-6	TRBD1	14	CASSSTGVSSPLHF
TRBV5-6	TRBJ1-1	TRBD1	15	CASRETGDMNTEAFF